This T cell receptor beta chain was recorded in a study of shared clonotypes between healthy human individuals. This clone came up once. Antigen: not known. The germline CDR1 and CDR2 sequences are SGDLS and YYNGEE. The trim removed 0 bases at V and 12 bases at J, leaving 8 bases unmatched. The CDR3 is 15 residues long. Every subset had its genomic DNA shared out evenly among several immunoSEQ plates. Profiled with immunoSEQ multiplex PCR; TCRdb holds only in-frame clones, not every one. Of over a million clones listed, about 98% are singletons. Findings and limits, study-wide: Clonotypes shared by all four sorted-subset donors had higher generation probabilities than non-shared clonotypes.

Sequencing was carried out using naive CD4+ T cells sorted from blood. Subset denoted: CD45RA+ positively selected. The TCR sequence derives from a young man in good health. The chain employs TRBV9 and TRBJ2-1, with TRBD2 identical over 11 bases. As DNA, the CDR3 is TGTGCCAGCAGCGTAGTTTCGACTAGCGGGGTGGTGCAGTTCTTC. Translating it yields CASSVVSTSGVVQFF.